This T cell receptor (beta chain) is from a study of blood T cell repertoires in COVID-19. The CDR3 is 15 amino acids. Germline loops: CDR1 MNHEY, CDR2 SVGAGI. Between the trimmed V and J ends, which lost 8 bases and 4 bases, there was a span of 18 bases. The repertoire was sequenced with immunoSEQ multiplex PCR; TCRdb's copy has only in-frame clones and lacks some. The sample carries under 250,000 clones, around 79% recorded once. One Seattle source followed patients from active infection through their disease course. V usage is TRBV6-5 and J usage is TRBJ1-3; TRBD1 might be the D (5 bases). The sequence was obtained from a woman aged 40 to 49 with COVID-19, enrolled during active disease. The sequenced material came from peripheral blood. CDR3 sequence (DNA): TGTGCCAGCCAGAAGGGGTCCCTCTCGGGAAACACCATATATTTT. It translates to CASQKGSLSGNTIYF.